These 6 T cell receptor beta chains originate from one sample sequenced in a study of blood T cell repertoires in COVID-19. Method: immunoSEQ multiplex PCR; TCRdb's copy keeps in-frame clones and lacks some. The sample yields under 250,000 clones, about 86% seen once. Sequencing was carried out using peripheral blood. These receptors were taken from a woman aged 25 to 39 who had recovered from COVID-19.

This clone was observed a handful of times. The chain uses TRBV5-1 and TRBJ2-7, with TRBD2 identical over 9 bases. From germline, CDR1 is SGHRS and CDR2 YFSETQ. The CDR3 is 12 amino acids. V lost 4 bases, J lost 6 bases, and 2 bases stayed unmatched. The CDR3 region is CASSVSGSEQYF. CDR3 DNA sequence: TGCGCCAGCAGCGTTAGCGGGAGCGAGCAGTACTTC.

The gene calls are TRBV5-1 and TRBJ2-1; 13 nucleotides align to TRBD2. Germline V CDR1 and CDR2: SGHRS, YFSETQ. This CDR3 contains 16 residues. Losses at the gene ends were 0 bases for V and 7 bases for J; bases not matched to a gene: 4. CDR3 sequence reads: CASSLGLAGGRNEQFF. In DNA form, the CDR3 reads TGCGCCAGCAGCTTGGGACTAGCGGGAGGAAGGAATGAGCAGTTCTTC. Full variable domain (outside the CDR3, taken from reference TRBV5-1 and TRBJ2-1): KAGVTQTPRYLIKTRGQQVTLSCSPISGHRSVSWYQQTPGQGLQFLFEYFSETQRNKGNFPGRFSGRQFSNSRSEMNVSTLELGDSALYLCASSLGLAGGRNEQFFGPGTRLTVL.

CDR3 amino acids: CASRASGSHEQYF. The CDR3 region has the DNA TGCGCCAGCAGGGCTAGCGGGAGCCACGAGCAGTACTTC. V usage is TRBV5-1 and J usage is TRBJ2-7; 10 bases line up with TRBD2. V trimming: 5 bases; J trimming: 5 bases; junction bases outside the gene matches: 4. The CDR3 runs 13 residues. CDR1 is SGHRS, CDR2 YFSETQ, per germline.

This chain connects TRBV7-9 to TRBJ2-1; 8 nucleotides line up with TRBD2. Germline V gene sequence: CDR1 SEHNR, CDR2 FQNEAQ (reference sequence). Trimming removed 6 bases from V and 7 bases from J; junction bases left unmatched: 20. CDR3 length: 18 residues. The CDR3 region is CASRSPPGGDPRANEQFF. The CDR3 nucleotides read TGTGCCAGCAGGAGCCCCCCCGGGGGGGATCCGCGGGCTAATGAGCAGTTCTTC.

The rearrangement uses TRBV10-3 and TRBJ2-2; tentative D call: TRBD2 (6 bases). CDR1 is ENHRY and CDR2 is SYGVKD in the germline V gene. Between the trimmed V and J ends, which lost 6 bases and 6 bases, there was a span of 20 bases. This CDR3 is 16 amino acids long. CDR3 in amino acids: CAIRGGSSLDAGELFF. In DNA form, the CDR3 reads TGTGCCATCAGGGGGGGATCCTCCTTGGACGCCGGGGAGCTGTTTTTT.

The V gene is TRBV24-1, the J gene TRBJ2-1; D gene ambiguous. Germline V gene lookup returns CDR1 KGHDR and CDR2 SFDVKD. Deletions cut 4 bases from V and 0 bases from J, with 15 bases between. This CDR3 region has 17 residues. CDR3 sequence (DNA): TGTGCCACCAGTGACAGGATCGGTGGCATCTCCTACAATGAGCAGTTCTTC. Protein product: CATSDRIGGISYNEQFF.